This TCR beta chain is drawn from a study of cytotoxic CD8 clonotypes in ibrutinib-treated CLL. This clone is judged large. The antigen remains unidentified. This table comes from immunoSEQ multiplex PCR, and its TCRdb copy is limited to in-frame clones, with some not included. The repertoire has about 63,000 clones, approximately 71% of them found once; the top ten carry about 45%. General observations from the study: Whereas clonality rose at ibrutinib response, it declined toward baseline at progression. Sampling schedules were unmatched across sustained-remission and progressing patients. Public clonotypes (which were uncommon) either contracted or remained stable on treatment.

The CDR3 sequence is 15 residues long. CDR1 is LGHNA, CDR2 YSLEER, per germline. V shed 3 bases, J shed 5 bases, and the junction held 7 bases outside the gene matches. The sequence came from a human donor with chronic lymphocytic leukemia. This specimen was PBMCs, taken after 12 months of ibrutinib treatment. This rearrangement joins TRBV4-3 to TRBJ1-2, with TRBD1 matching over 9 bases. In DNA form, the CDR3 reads TGCGCCAGCAGCCACAGACAGGGGGTCGGGTATGGCTACACCTTC. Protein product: CASSHRQGVGYGYTF.